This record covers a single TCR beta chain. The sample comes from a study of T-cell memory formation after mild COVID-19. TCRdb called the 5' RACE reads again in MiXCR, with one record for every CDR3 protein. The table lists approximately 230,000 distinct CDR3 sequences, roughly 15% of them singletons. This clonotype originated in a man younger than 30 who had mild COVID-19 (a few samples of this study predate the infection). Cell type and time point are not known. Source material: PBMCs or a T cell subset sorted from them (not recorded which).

DNA of the CDR3: TGTGCCAGCAGCTTTACAGACACCGGGGAGCTGTTTTTT. Its protein product is CASSFTDTGELFF. The genes are TRBV5-4 and TRBJ2-2; D not certain. Germline CDR1 reads SGHNT; CDR2 reads YYREEE (reference sequence). The ends were cut back, 2 bases at V and 3 bases at J, with 5 bases in the middle. The CDR3 loop spans 13 amino acids. Supplemented by reference TRBV5-4 and TRBJ2-2, the full variable domain reads ETGVTQSPTHLIKTRGQQVTLRCSSQSGHNTVSWYQQALGQGPQFIFQYYREEENGRGNFPPRFSGLQFPNYSSELNVNALELDDSALYLCASSFTDTGELFFGEGSRLTVL.